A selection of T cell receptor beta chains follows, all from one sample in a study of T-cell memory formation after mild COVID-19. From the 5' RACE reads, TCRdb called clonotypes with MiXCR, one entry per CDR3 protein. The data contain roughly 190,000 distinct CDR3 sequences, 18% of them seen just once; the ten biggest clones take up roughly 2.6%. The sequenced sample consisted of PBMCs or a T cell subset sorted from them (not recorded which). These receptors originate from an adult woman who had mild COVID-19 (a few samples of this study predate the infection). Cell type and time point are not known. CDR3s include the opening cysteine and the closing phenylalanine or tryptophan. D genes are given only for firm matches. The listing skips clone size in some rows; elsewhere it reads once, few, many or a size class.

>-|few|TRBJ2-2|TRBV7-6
TGTGCCAGCAGATCAACTAGTTTTGCGAACACCGGGGAGCTGTTTTTT
CASRSTSFANTGELFF
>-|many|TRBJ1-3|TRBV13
TGTGCCAGCAGCTTAAGGACAGCCTCTGGAAACACCATATATTTT
CASSLRTASGNTIYF
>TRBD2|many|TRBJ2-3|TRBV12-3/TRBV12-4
TGTGCCAGCAGTTTACTAGCGGGAAGCACAGATACGCAGTATTTT
CASSLLAGSTDTQYF
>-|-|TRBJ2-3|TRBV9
TGTGCCAGCAGCTCCATCGGCTCCACAGATACGCAGTATTTT
CASSSIGSTDTQYF
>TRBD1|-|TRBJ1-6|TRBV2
TGTGCCAGCAGCCGCACAGGGGAATCACCCCTCCACTTT
CASSRTGESPLHF
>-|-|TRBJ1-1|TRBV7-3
TGTGCCAGCAGCTTAATGGGGGGCCCAATGAACACTGAAGCTTTCTTT
CASSLMGGPMNTEAFF
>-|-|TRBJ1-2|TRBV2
TGTGCCAGCAGTGAAGAGGGGAACTATGGCTACACCTTC
CASSEEGNYGYTF
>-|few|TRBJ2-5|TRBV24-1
TGTGCCACCAGTGATACCGTCTTGGGTGGGGAGACCCAGTACTTC
CATSDTVLGGETQYF
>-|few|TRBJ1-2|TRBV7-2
TGTGCCAGCAGCTTAGGTCTGCAGGCCTATGGCTACACCTTC
CASSLGLQAYGYTF
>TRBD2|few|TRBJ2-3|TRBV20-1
TGCAGTGCTAGAGAGGGCGGGGGGGCGGTTGGCACAGATACGCAGTATTTT
CSAREGGGAVGTDTQYF
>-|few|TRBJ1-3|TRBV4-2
TGTGCCAGCAGCCAAGAGGTGGGCAGCGGAAACACCATATATTTT
CASSQEVGSGNTIYF
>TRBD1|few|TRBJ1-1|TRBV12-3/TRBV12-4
TGTGCCAGCAGTTCGAACGCGGCACAGGGGATTGGGACTGAAGCTTTCTTT
CASSSNAAQGIGTEAFF
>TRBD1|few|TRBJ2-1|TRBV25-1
TGTGCCAGCAGCTCGGGACAGGGGAGCAATGAGCAGTTCTTC
CASSSGQGSNEQFF
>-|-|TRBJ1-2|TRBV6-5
TGTGCCACCACCCCCAGACGGGGGGCAGTTGGCTACACCTTC
CATTPRRGAVGYTF
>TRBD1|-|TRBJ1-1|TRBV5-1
TGCGCCAGCAGCACTACGGGACAGGTGAACACTGAAGCTTTCTTT
CASSTTGQVNTEAFF
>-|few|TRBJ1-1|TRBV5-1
TGCGCCAGCAGCTTGGATCCGGGAGTCCAGACTGAAGCTTTCTTT
CASSLDPGVQTEAFF
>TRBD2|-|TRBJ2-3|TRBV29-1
TGCAGCGTTGGGGAGACTAGCGGGATGCCAGATACGCAGTATTTT
CSVGETSGMPDTQYF
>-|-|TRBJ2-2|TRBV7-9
TGTGCCAGCAGCCGAGGTACGAGAGGACAGCTACACGGGGAGCTGTTTTTT
CASSRGTRGQLHGELFF
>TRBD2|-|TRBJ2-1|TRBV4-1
TGCGCCAGCAGCCAACTAGCGGGGGGGCCCAATGAGCAGTTCTTC
CASSQLAGGPNEQFF
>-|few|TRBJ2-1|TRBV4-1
TGCGCCAGCAGCCAACTACCCCGAGGTGAGCAGTTCTTC
CASSQLPRGEQFF
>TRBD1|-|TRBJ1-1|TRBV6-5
TGTGCCAGCAGACGACAGGGGTTGAACACTGAAGCTTTCTTT
CASRRQGLNTEAFF
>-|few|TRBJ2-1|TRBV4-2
TGTGCCAGCAGCCAAGATTTGCAAGCTTCACAGCAGTTCTTC
CASSQDLQASQQFF
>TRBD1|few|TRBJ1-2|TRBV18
TGTGCCAGCTCATCAAGGACAGGGGTCCACTATGGCTACACCTTC
CASSSRTGVHYGYTF
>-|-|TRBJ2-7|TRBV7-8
TGTGCCAGCAGCTTGGGCCAGTCCAACTACGAGCAGTACTTC
CASSLGQSNYEQYF
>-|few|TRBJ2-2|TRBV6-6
TGTGCCAGCAGTTCCTGGACCCAGAACACCGGGGAGCTGTTTTTT
CASSSWTQNTGELFF
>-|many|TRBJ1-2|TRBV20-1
TGCAGTGCTAGCTCAGGGGCTGGCTACACCTTC
CSASSGAGYTF
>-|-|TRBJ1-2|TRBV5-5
TGTGCCAGCAGCCCCGGGGTCAACTATGGCTACACCTTC
CASSPGVNYGYTF
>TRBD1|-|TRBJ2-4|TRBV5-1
TGCGCCAGCAGCTTGGTACAGGGGCTAGCCAAAAACATTCAGTACTTC
CASSLVQGLAKNIQYF
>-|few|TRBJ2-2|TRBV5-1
TGCGCCAGCAGCTTGGGGCACACCGGGGAGCTGTTTTTT
CASSLGHTGELFF
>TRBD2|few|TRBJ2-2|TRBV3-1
TGTGCCAGCAGCCAAGTGCGGCCAGCGGGAGCCGGGGAGCTGTTTTTT
CASSQVRPAGAGELFF
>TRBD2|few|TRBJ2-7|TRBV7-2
TGTGCCAGCAGCCTAACCGGGACTACCAAAAGCGAGCAGTACTTC
CASSLTGTTKSEQYF
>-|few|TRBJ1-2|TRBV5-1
TGCGCCAGCAGCTCCTCCGGCTCTCTTGGATATGGCTACACCTTC
CASSSSGSLGYGYTF
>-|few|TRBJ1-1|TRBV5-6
TGTGCCAGCAGCATCCTAAATAGGCCCACTGAAGCTTTCTTT
CASSILNRPTEAFF
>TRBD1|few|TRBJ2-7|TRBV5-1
TGCGCCAGCAGCCGGACGGTCGGGACAGAGGGCTACGAGCAGTACTTC
CASSRTVGTEGYEQYF
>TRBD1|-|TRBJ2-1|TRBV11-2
TGTGCCAGCAGCTCGGGACAGGGGTGGGTCAATGAGCAGTTCTTC
CASSSGQGWVNEQFF
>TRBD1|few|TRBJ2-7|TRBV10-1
TGCGCCAGCAGTGTCGGACAGGGGGACCTGAGCTCCTACGAGCAGTACTTC
CASSVGQGDLSSYEQYF
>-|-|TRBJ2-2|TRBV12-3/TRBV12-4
TGTGCCAGCAGCCCAAAACAGGGAGGGGAGCTGTTTTTT
CASSPKQGGELFF